The 8 T cell receptor beta chains reported below all come from one sample, sequenced in a study of graft-versus-host responses after intestinal transplantation. The assay was immunoSEQ multiplex PCR, and TCRdb's table has in-frame clones only and misses some. The data show 85,000 to 90,000 clones, with roughly 90% seen just once and around 0.11% held by the top ten. These TCRs are of unknown antigen specificity. This sample comprised unstimulated CD4+ T cells sorted from spleen or lymph node cells, obtained before intestinal transplant. The source is a human donor who received an intestinal transplant.

The chain couples TRBV7-2 to TRBJ1-2; D gene unclear. Looked up from germline, CDR1 is SGHTA and CDR2 is FQGNSA. V lost 4 bases and J 8 bases, leaving 11 bases between the germline ends. This CDR3 has 12 residues. The CDR3 bases are TGTGCCAGCAGCTCCCGCGCCTGGGGCTACACCTTC. Its protein product is CASSSRAWGYTF.

The chain uses TRBV5-8 and TRBJ2-1; unclear D gene. The germline gives CDR1 SGHTS, CDR2 YDEGEE. V was shortened by 2 bases and J by 7 bases, with 10 bases between the two germline ends. The CDR3 has 13 residues. CDR3 in DNA: TGTGCCAGCAGCTTCTACCCGAGGAATGAGCAGTTCTTC. As protein: CASSFYPRNEQFF. Combining the CDR3 with reference TRBV5-8 and TRBJ2-1 gives the whole variable domain EAGVTQSPTHLIKTRGQQATLRCSPISGHTSVYWYQQALGLGLQFLLWYDEGEERNRGNFPPRFSGRQFPNYSSELNVNALELEDSALYLCASSFYPRNEQFFGPGTRLTVL.

V gene TRBV27 combines with J gene TRBJ1-2, with 9 bases lining up with TRBD1. In germline, CDR1 is MNHEY, CDR2 SMNVEV (reference sequence). The CDR3 is 14 residues long. V was clipped by 5 bases and J by 6 bases; unmatched bases: 7. The CDR3 nucleotides read TGTGCCAGCAGTGCAAGGGACAGGGTTAATGGCTACACCTTC. This sequence encodes CASSARDRVNGYTF.

This clone was seen only once. The chain couples TRBV10-3 to TRBJ2-5, with TRBD2 matching over 11 bases. This CDR3 contains 16 residues. Germline V CDR1 and CDR2: ENHRY, SYGVKD. Germline trimming cut 0 bases from V and 3 bases from J; bases unmatched to any gene: 3. The CDR3 nucleotides are TGTGCCATCAGTGAGTCCCTAGCGGGAGGAGAAGAGACCCAGTACTTC. Its translation is CAISESLAGGEETQYF.

This rearrangement joins TRBV29-1 to TRBJ1-1, with 7 bases lining up with TRBD1. The CDR3 length is 15 residues. The junction had 12 bases not matched to a gene; V was cut back by 6 bases and J by 2 bases. Germline CDR1 SQVTM, CDR2 ANQGSEA. In nucleotides, the CDR3 is TGCAGCGTCCAAGCAAGGCAGGGGGGAAACACTGAAGCTTTCTTT. Its protein product is CSVQARQGGNTEAFF. The complete variable domain, with remaining parts taken from reference TRBV29-1 and TRBJ1-1, reads SAVISQKPSRDICQRGTSLTIQCQVDSQVTMMFWYRQQPGQSLTLIATANQGSEATYESGFVIDKFPISRPNLTFSTLTVSNMSPEDSSIYLCSVQARQGGNTEAFFGQGTRLTVV.

This chain connects TRBV1 to TRBJ2-4; the table's TRBD1 call for D was not verified on the DNA. TRBV1 is given as a pseudogene. The CDR3 is made up of 16 amino acids. CDR3 in amino acids: CTSRDRYILAKNIQYF. In DNA form, the CDR3 reads TGCACCAGCAGGGACAGGTATATCCTAGCCAAAAACATTCAGTACTTC.

This chain connects TRBV6-5 to TRBJ2-3, with 8 bases aligning to TRBD2. Germline values: CDR1 MNHEY, CDR2 SVGAGI. Trimming cost V 6 bases and J 9 bases; bases outside gene matches: 8. The CDR3 length is 13 residues. The CDR3 DNA is TGTGCCAGCAGGGCCCCGGGGGGGATCACGCAGTATTTT. Its translation: CASRAPGGITQYF.

V and J are TRBV5-5 and TRBJ2-7, with 9 bases aligning to TRBD1. The CDR3 runs to 14 residues. Germline V lookup: CDR1 SGHKS, CDR2 YYEKEE (reference sequence). V was pared by 2 bases and J by 3 bases, with 3 bases of the junction left unmatched. CDR3 sequence (DNA): TGTGCCAGCAGCTTCGGACAGGGGTACTACGAGCAGTACTTC. The encoded protein is CASSFGQGYYEQYF.